This record concerns one TCR beta chain sequence. This sample is drawn from a study of CD8 T cells in Susac syndrome. In blood CD8+ and CD4+ T cells, TCR beta underwent sequencing. Stable or active relapsing-remitting multiple sclerosis, untreated and meeting revised McDonald criteria, defined the controls. TEMRA cells were FACS-enriched and CD8+ and CD4+ T cells negatively isolated. The RNA, about 0.5 to 1 ug, was put through reverse transcription using random hexamers. The immunoSEQ assay covered 54 Vbeta and 13 Jbeta segments for CDR3. TCRdb reanalysed the immunoSEQ multiplex PCR reads using MiXCR and keeps one entry per CDR3 protein. This table holds tens of thousands of distinct CDR3 sequences, around 93% found once. The CDR3 consists of 13 residues. Germline CDR1 DFQATT, CDR2 SNEGSKA (reference sequence). The V and J ends lost 3 bases and 4 bases respectively, with 10 bases between them.

The rearrangement uses TRBV20-1 and TRBJ1-5; D gene ambiguous. This TCR derives from a human donor with multiple sclerosis. Sequences were obtained from CD8+ T cells from PBMCs. CDR3 nucleotides: TGCAGTGCTAGGGCGGACGGTAATCAGCCCCAGCATTTT. It translates to CSARADGNQPQHF.